This T cell receptor (beta chain) was retrieved from a study of cytomegalovirus exposure and HLA in healthy donors. General study findings and limits: Listed as cytomegalovirus-associated were 164 TCR beta chains. As confirmed in vitro, three CMV-associated chains were specific for CMV antigens. A later analysis found first-cohort TCR clusters tended to co-occur in the approximately 110 validation repertoires.

Data came from immunoSEQ multiplex PCR; TCRdb stores just in-frame clones and leaves some out. The sample has 150,000 to 200,000 clones; 85% are singletons. In this sample, this clone turned up once. The antigen remains unidentified. The sequenced sample was PBMCs. The origin of this receptor is a man in his late teens or twenties in good health and CMV-seropositive.

The CDR3 loop is CASSSGTGEGYGYTF. CDR3 bases: TGTGCCAGCAGTTCCGGGACAGGGGAGGGCTATGGCTACACCTTC. V gene TRBV28 combines with J gene TRBJ1-2, with TRBD1 matching over 10 bases. Trimming cost V 4 bases and J 4 bases; bases outside gene matches: 6. Germline CDR1 is MDHEN and CDR2 is SYDVKM. This CDR3 is built from 15 residues.